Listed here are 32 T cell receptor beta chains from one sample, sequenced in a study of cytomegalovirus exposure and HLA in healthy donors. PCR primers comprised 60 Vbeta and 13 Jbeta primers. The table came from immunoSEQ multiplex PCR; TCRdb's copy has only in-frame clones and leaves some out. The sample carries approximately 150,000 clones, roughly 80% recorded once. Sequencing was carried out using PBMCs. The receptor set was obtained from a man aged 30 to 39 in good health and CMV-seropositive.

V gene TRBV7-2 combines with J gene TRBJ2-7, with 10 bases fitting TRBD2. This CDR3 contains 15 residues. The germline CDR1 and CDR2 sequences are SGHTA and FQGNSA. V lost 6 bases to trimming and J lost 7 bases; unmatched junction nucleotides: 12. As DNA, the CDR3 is TGTGCCAGCAGACTGGGGGCTAGCGGGAGTTGGGAGCAGTACTTC. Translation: CASRLGASGSWEQYF.

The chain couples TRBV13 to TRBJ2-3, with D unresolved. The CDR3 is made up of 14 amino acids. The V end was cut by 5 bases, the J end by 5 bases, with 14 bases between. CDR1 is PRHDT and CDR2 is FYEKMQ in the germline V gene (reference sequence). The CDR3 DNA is TGTGCCAGCAGCCAATGGCTACTAATAGATACGCAGTATTTT. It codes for CASSQWLLIDTQYF.

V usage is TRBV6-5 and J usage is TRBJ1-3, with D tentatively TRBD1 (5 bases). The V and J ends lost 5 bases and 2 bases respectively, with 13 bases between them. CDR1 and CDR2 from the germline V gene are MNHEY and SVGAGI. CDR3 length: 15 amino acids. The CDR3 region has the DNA TGTGCCAGCAGTGGAACAGGAGAAACTGGAAACACCATATATTTT. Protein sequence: CASSGTGETGNTIYF.

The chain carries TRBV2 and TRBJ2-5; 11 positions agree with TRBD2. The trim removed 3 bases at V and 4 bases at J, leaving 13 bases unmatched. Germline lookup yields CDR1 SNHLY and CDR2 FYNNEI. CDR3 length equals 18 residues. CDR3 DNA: TGTGCCAGCAGTGAGGGCCTAGCGGGGGGAATAAGACCAGAGACCCAGTACTTC. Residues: CASSEGLAGGIRPETQYF.

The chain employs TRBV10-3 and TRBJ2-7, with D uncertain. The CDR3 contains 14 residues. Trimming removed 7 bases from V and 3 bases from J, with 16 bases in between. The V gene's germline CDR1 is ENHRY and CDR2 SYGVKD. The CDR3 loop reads CAITKNLNYYEQYF. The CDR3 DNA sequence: TGTGCCATCACTAAAAATCTTAATTACTACGAGCAGTACTTC.

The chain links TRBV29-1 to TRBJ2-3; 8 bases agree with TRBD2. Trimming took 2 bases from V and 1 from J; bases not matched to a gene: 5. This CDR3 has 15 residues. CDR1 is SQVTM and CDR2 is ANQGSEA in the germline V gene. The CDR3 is CSVERRGEGTDTQYF. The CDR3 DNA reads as TGCAGCGTTGAAAGGCGGGGGGAAGGCACAGATACGCAGTATTTT.

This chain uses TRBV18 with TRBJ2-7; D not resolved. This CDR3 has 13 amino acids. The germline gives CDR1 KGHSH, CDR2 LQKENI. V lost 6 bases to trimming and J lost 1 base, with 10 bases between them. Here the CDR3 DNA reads TGTGCCAGCTCCCCGGAGCCGTCCTACGAGCAGTACTTC. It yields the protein CASSPEPSYEQYF.

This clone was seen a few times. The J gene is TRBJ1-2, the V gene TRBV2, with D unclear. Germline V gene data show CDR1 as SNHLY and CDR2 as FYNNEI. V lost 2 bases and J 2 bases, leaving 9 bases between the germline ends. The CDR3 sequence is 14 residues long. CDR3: CASSEPNRNYGYTF. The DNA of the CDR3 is TGTGCCAGCAGTGAACCGAATAGAAACTATGGCTACACCTTC.

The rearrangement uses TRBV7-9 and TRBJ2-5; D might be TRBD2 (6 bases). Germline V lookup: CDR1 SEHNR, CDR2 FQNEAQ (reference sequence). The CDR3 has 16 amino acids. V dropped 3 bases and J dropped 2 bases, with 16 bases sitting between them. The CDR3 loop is CASSFTGTYVQETQYF. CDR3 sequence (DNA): TGTGCCAGCAGCTTCACCGGGACTTACGTTCAAGAGACCCAGTACTTC.

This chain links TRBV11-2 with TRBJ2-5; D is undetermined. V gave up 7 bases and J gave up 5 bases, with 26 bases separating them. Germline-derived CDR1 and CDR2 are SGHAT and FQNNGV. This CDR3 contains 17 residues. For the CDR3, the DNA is TGTGCCAGCACCCCCATGCGGTTAGGCACCCGGTATGAGACCCAGTACTTC. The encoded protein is CASTPMRLGTRYETQYF. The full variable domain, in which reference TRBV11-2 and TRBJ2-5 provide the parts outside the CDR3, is EAGVAQSPRYKIIEKRQSVAFWCNPISGHATLYWYQQILGQGPKLLIQFQNNGVVDDSQLPKDRFSAERLKGVDSTLKIQPAKLEDSAVYLCASTPMRLGTRYETQYFGPGTRLLVL.

Here the CDR3 reads CASSIQTSGVSGELFF. CDR3 DNA sequence: TGTGCCAGTAGTATCCAGACTAGCGGGGTCTCCGGGGAGCTGTTTTTT. The chain has TRBV19 and TRBJ2-2, with TRBD2 identical over 11 bases. The junction had 6 bases not matched to a gene; V was cut back by 3 bases and J by 6 bases. The CDR3 has 16 residues. Germline V gene lookup returns CDR1 LNHDA and CDR2 SQIVND (reference sequence).

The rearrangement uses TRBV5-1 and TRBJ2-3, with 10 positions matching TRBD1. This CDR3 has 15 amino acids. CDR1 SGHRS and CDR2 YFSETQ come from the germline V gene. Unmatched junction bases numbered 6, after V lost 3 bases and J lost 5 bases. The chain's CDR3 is CASSSGTGVRDTQYF. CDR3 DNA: TGCGCCAGCAGCTCGGGGACAGGGGTTAGAGATACGCAGTATTTT.

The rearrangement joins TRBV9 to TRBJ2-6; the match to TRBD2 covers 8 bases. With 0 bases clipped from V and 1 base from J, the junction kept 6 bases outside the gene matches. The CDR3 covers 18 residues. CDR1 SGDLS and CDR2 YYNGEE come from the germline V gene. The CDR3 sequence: CASSVGFPSGSGANVLTF. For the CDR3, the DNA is TGTGCCAGCAGCGTAGGCTTTCCTAGCGGGTCTGGGGCCAACGTCCTGACTTTC.

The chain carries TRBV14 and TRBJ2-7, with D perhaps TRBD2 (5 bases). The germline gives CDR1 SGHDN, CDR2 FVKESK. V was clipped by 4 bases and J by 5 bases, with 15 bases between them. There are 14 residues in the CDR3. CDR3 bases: TGTGCCAGCAGCCGGAATAAGGGAGCCCACGAGCAGTACTTC. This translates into CASSRNKGAHEQYF. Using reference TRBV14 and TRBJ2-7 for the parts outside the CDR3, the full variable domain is EAGVTQFPSHSVIEKGQTVTLRCDPISGHDNLYWYRRVMGKEIKFLLHFVKESKQDESGMPNNRFLAERTGGTYSTLKVQPAELEDSGVYFCASSRNKGAHEQYFGPGTRLTVT.

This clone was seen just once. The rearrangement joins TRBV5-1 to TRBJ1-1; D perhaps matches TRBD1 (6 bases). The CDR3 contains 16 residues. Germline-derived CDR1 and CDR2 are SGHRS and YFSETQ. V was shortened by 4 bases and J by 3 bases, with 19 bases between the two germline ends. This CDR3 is CASSPRERGIDTEAFF. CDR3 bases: TGCGCCAGCAGCCCTAGGGAGAGGGGGATAGACACTGAAGCTTTCTTT.

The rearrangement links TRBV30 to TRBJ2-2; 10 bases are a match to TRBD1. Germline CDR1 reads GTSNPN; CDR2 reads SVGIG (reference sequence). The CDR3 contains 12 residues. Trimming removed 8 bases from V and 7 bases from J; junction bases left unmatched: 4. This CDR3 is CAKDRGVGELFF. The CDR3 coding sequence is TGTGCCAAGGACAGGGGGGTCGGGGAGCTGTTTTTT.

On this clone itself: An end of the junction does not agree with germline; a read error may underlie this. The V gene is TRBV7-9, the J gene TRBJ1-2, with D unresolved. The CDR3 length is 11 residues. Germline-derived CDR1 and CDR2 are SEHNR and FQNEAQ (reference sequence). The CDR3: CSSSPFYGYTF. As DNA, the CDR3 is TGTTCCAGCAGCCCCTTCTATGGCTACACCTTC.

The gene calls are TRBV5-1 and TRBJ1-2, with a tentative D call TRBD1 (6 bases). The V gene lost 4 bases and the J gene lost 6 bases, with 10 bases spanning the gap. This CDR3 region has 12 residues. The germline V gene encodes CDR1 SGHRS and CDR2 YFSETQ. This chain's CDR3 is CASSVQGDGYTF. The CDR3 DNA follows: TGCGCCAGCAGCGTACAGGGCGATGGCTACACCTTC.

The chain's CDR3 is CASSFPFYEQYF. DNA for the CDR3: TGTGCCAGCAGTTTCCCCTTCTACGAGCAGTACTTC. The chain links TRBV28 to TRBJ2-7; the D is unclear. Between the trimmed V and J ends, which lost 3 bases and 3 bases, there was a span of 6 bases. In germline, CDR1 is MDHEN, CDR2 SYDVKM. The CDR3 consists of 12 residues.

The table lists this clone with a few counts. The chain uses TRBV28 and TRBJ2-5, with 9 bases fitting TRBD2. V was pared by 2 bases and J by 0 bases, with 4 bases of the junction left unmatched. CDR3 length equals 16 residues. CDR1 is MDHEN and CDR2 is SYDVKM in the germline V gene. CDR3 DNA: TGTGCCAGCAGTTTAATGACTAGCGGATACCAAGAGACCCAGTACTTC. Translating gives CASSLMTSGYQETQYF.

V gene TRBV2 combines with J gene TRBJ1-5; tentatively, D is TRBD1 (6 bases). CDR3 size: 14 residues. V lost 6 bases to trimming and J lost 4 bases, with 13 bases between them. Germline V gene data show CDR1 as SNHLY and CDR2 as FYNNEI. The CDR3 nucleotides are TGTGCCAGCAGCACGCCGGACAGAAATCAGCCCCAGCATTTT. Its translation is CASSTPDRNQPQHF.

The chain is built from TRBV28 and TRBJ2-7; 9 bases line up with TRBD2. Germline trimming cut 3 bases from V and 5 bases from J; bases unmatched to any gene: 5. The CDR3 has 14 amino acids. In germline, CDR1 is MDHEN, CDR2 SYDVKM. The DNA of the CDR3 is TGTGCCAGCAGTTTGAGCGCGGGAGGGGACGAGCAGTACTTC. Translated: CASSLSAGGDEQYF.

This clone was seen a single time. This CDR3 reads CASTLTGDSNQPQHF. The CDR3 DNA reads TGTGCCAGCACCTTGACAGGGGATAGCAATCAGCCCCAGCATTTT. The rearrangement joins TRBV6-1 to TRBJ1-5; 8 bases line up with TRBD1. Germline loops: CDR1 MNHNS, CDR2 SASEGT. J was trimmed by 0 bases and V by 7 bases; bases with no gene match: 5. The CDR3 contains 15 residues.

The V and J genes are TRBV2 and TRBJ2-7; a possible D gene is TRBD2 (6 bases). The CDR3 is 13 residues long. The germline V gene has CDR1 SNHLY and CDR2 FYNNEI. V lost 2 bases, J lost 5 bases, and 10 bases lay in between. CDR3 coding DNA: TGTGCCAGCAGTGAACGGGAGACCGACGAGCAGTACTTC. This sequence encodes CASSERETDEQYF.

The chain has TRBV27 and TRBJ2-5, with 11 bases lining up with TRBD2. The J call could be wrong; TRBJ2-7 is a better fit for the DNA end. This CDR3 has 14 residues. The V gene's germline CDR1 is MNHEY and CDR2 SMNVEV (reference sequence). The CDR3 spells CASRIAGGPYEQYF. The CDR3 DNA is TGTGCCAGCAGGATAGCGGGAGGGCCCTACGAGCAGTACTTC.

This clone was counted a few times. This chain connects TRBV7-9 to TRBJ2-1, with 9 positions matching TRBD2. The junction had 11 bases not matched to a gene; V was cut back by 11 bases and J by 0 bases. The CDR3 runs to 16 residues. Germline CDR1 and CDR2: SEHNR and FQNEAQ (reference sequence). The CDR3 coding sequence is TGTGCCGTCCCGGGGGTAGCGGGAGTCTCCTACAATGAGCAGTTCTTC. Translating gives CAVPGVAGVSYNEQFF.

CDR3 in amino acids: CSVRASGTGELFF. The CDR3 bases are TGCAGCGTACGGGCTTCGGGAACCGGGGAGCTGTTTTTT. The rearrangement joins TRBV29-1 to TRBJ2-2; the D gene is possibly TRBD2 (5 bases). Trimming cost V 6 bases and J 5 bases, with 13 bases left between them. Germline V gives CDR1 SQVTM, CDR2 ANQGSEA. The CDR3 spans 13 residues.

The CDR3 DNA reads as TGCGCCAGCAGCCAAGATAGGGGGCTTTTGTCACCCCTCCACTTT. As protein: CASSQDRGLLSPLHF. The chain uses TRBV4-3 and TRBJ1-6, with TRBD1 matching over 7 bases. CDR3 length: 15 residues. The germline V gene encodes CDR1 LGHNA and CDR2 YSLEER. V lost 0 bases and J lost 10; bases outside the gene matches: 6.

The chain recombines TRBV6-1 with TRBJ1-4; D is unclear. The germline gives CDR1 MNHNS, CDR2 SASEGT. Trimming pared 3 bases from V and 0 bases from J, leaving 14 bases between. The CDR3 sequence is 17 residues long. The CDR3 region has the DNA TGTGCCAGCAGTGAGAGGCAGCTCACTGCAACTAATGAAAAACTGTTTTTT. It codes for CASSERQLTATNEKLFF.

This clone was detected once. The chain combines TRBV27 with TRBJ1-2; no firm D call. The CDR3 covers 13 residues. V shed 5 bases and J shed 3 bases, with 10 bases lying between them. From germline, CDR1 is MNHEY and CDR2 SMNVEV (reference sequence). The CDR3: CASSTRSDYGYTF. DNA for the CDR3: TGTGCCAGCAGTACCCGGAGCGACTATGGCTACACCTTC.

The CDR3, as DNA: TGTGCCAGCAGTACCCAGTCAGTGGACGAGCAGTACTTC. It translates to CASSTQSVDEQYF. The genes are TRBV6-6 and TRBJ2-7; D is unresolved. With 5 bases removed from V and 5 bases from J, the gap between germline ends came to 13 bases. The CDR3 totals 13 residues. CDR1 and CDR2 from the germline V gene are MNHNY and SVGAGI (reference sequence).

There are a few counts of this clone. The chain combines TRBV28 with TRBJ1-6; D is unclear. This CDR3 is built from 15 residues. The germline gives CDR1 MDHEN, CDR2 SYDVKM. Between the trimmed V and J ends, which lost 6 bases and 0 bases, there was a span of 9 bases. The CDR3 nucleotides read TGTGCCAGCAGGTACTCGAGCTCCTATAATTCACCCCTCCACTTT. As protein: CASRYSSSYNSPLHF.